Here is one T cell receptor (beta chain) with its context. Its antigen is undetermined. The data stem from a study of cytomegalovirus exposure and HLA in healthy donors. Findings and limits, study-wide: DRB1 had the most TCR associations and HLA-C the fewest, a later analysis found, with rates varying by HLA locus. Accounts indicate the classifier identified cytomegalovirus status with strong specificity and sensitivity.

The CDR3 runs 13 residues. V was pared by 2 bases and J by 8 bases, with 16 bases between. Per germline, CDR1 GTSNPN and CDR2 SVGIG (reference sequence). The PCR used 60 Vbeta and 13 Jbeta primers. Produced via immunoSEQ multiplex PCR; TCRdb's table is partial and in-frame only. The sample has about 67,000 clones; roughly two thirds are singletons. This chain joins TRBV30 and TRBJ2-7; the D gene is possibly TRBD1 (5 bases). Sequencing input: PBMCs. This sequence originates from a woman in her thirties in good health and CMV-seronegative. The chain's CDR3 is CAWSPRQSVKQYF. For the CDR3, the DNA is TGTGCCTGGAGTCCCCGACAGTCTGTAAAGCAGTACTTC.